This passage covers 17 T cell receptor beta chains from one sample sequenced in a study of PD-L1 blockade in urothelial cancer. Sequenced by immunoSEQ multiplex PCR; TCRdb stores in-frame clones only, minus some. This sample yields under 100,000 clones, of which roughly 82% are seen a single time; more than 8% belongs to the top ten. Here the sequenced sample was PBMCs, taken around atezolizumab (anti-PD-L1) treatment. Receptor source: a man between 65 and 80 years old with urothelial cancer.

The chain combines TRBV29-1 with TRBJ2-5, with D hard to call. Germline CDR1 and CDR2: SQVTM and ANQGSEA. V dropped 1 base and J dropped 5 bases, with 11 bases sitting between them. The CDR3 length is 13 residues. The CDR3 coding sequence is TGCAGCGTTGAAGGGCTAGTCGGGGAGACCCAGTACTTC. Translating gives CSVEGLVGETQYF.

The rearrangement uses TRBV5-6 and TRBJ2-5, with D tentatively TRBD2 (6 bases). The CDR3 is made up of 14 amino acids. Germline CDR1 reads SGHDT; CDR2 reads YYEEEE. Trimming cost V 6 bases and J 1 base, with 13 bases left between them. The CDR3 region is CASTPGVFQETQYF. DNA of the CDR3: TGTGCCAGCACCCCGGGAGTTTTCCAAGAGACCCAGTACTTC.

Only a few counts were recorded for this clone. V usage is TRBV7-2 and J usage is TRBJ2-2; D may be TRBD2 (5 bases). The CDR3 runs 13 residues. The V end was cut by 6 bases, the J end by 6 bases, with 11 bases between. Germline V gene data show CDR1 as SGHTA and CDR2 as FQGNSA. The CDR3 reads CASRNQRAGELFF. The CDR3 bases are TGTGCCAGCAGAAATCAGAGGGCCGGGGAGCTGTTTTTT.

The V gene is TRBV4-2, the J gene TRBJ1-5, with D possibly TRBD1 on 5 matching bases. V was trimmed by 0 bases and J by 3 bases, leaving 12 bases between them. CDR1 is LGHNA and CDR2 is YNFKEQ in the germline V gene. The CDR3 has 16 residues. CDR3 protein: CASSQEGRANNQPQHF. DNA for the CDR3: TGTGCCAGCAGCCAAGAAGGCAGGGCTAACAATCAGCCCCAGCATTTT.

This clone was counted only a few times. J is TRBJ1-2 and V is TRBV5-1, with D uncertain. This CDR3 is 12 amino acids long. V shed 0 bases and J shed 5 bases, with 5 bases lying between them. Per germline, CDR1 SGHRS and CDR2 YFSETQ. CDR3 nucleotides: TGCGCCAGCAGCTTGGACAGTTATGGCTACACCTTC. This encodes CASSLDSYGYTF.

The chain employs TRBV27 and TRBJ1-3; D is uncertain. The CDR3 is made up of 15 amino acids. Germline V gene data show CDR1 as MNHEY and CDR2 as SMNVEV (reference sequence). V was shortened by 10 bases and J by 6 bases, with 22 bases between the two germline ends. CDR3 DNA sequence: TGTGCCACCCCCCAAAGACATGGATCACCAAACACCATATATTTT. Its protein product is CATPQRHGSPNTIYF.

The chain uses TRBV6-6 and TRBJ1-5; D is unresolved. Germline V gives CDR1 MNHNY, CDR2 SVGAGI (reference sequence). The CDR3 contains 15 residues. Between the trimmed V and J ends, which lost 0 bases and 0 bases, there was a span of 6 bases. The chain's CDR3 is CASSYSEYSNQPQHF. The CDR3 DNA reads TGTGCCAGCAGTTACTCAGAGTATAGCAATCAGCCCCAGCATTTT.

This rearrangement joins TRBV4-2 to TRBJ2-2; D ambiguous. The germline V gene encodes CDR1 LGHNA and CDR2 YNFKEQ. Deletions cut 0 bases from V and 2 bases from J, with 16 bases between. This CDR3 has 18 amino acids. The DNA for the CDR3 is TGTGCCAGCAGCCAAGACCTACCACGTATGGTCAACACCGGGGAGCTGTTTTTT. Residues: CASSQDLPRMVNTGELFF.

The chain employs TRBV7-2 and TRBJ2-5; the D gene is possibly TRBD2 (7 bases). Trimming took 5 bases from V and 4 from J, leaving 14 bases between them. CDR1 SGHTA and CDR2 FQGNSA come from the germline V gene. The CDR3 contains 14 residues. In nucleotides, the CDR3 is TGTGCCAGCAGCAGGAGGAGGGGGGGAGAGACCCAGTACTTC. Translation gives CASSRRRGGETQYF.

The genes are TRBV25-1 and TRBJ1-5; D might be TRBD1 (5 bases). The V gene's germline CDR1 is MGHDK and CDR2 SYGVNS. The CDR3 has 15 amino acids. The V end lost 2 bases, the J end lost 2 bases, and 10 bases lay between the germline ends. The CDR3 coding sequence is TGTGCCAGCAGTGAACAGGGATTTGGCAATCAGCCCCAGCATTTT. Translating it yields CASSEQGFGNQPQHF.

This clone appeared a single time. CDR3 sequence (DNA): TGTGCCATCAGTGAAGGACTAGATACCTACGAGCAGTACTTC. Protein product: CAISEGLDTYEQYF. V and J are TRBV10-3 and TRBJ2-7; 7 nucleotides line up with TRBD2. Germline V gene lookup returns CDR1 ENHRY and CDR2 SYGVKD. Trimming at V came to 3 bases and at J to 2 bases, leaving 4 bases not matched to a gene. The CDR3 is 14 amino acids.

This chain uses TRBV2 with TRBJ1-5; D ambiguous. V lost 7 bases to trimming and J lost 0 bases, with 13 bases between them. This CDR3 comprises 15 residues. The V gene's germline CDR1 is SNHLY and CDR2 FYNNEI. CDR3 DNA sequence: TGTGCCAGCAAGGAACAGCAGAATAGCAATCAGCCCCAGCATTTT. It codes for CASKEQQNSNQPQHF. The full variable domain, completed using reference TRBV2 and TRBJ1-5, is EPEVTQTPSHQVTQMGQEVILRCVPISNHLYFYWYRQILGQKVEFLVSFYNNEISEKSEIFDDQFSVERPDGSNFTLKIRSTKLEDSAMYFCASKEQQNSNQPQHFGDGTRLSIL.

This chain links TRBV6-1 with TRBJ2-1; tentatively, D is TRBD2 (6 bases). Germline assignment: CDR1 MNHNS and CDR2 SASEGT. Between the trimmed V and J ends, which lost 6 bases and 7 bases, there was a span of 10 bases. The CDR3 sequence is 12 residues long. CDR3: CASSRTINEQFF. In DNA, the CDR3 is TGTGCCAGCAGCCGGACTATAAATGAGCAGTTCTTC.

V is TRBV5-1 and J is TRBJ1-6; D unresolved. The V gene's germline CDR1 is SGHRS and CDR2 YFSETQ. V was shortened by 0 bases and J by 12 bases, with 16 bases between the two germline ends. This CDR3 contains 15 residues. The CDR3 sequence is CASSLAGEDLRPLHF. The CDR3 region has the DNA TGCGCCAGCAGCTTGGCCGGGGAAGATCTACGACCCCTCCACTTT. Supplemented by reference TRBV5-1 and TRBJ1-6, the full variable domain reads KAGVTQTPRYLIKTRGQQVTLSCSPISGHRSVSWYQQTPGQGLQFLFEYFSETQRNKGNFPGRFSGRQFSNSRSEMNVSTLELGDSALYLCASSLAGEDLRPLHFGNGTRLTVT.

The rearrangement links TRBV19 to TRBJ1-5, with 7 bases that match TRBD1. The CDR3 loop spans 14 amino acids. Germline-derived CDR1 and CDR2 are LNHDA and SQIVND (reference sequence). V shed 7 bases, J shed 11 bases, and the junction held 14 bases outside the gene matches. The CDR3: CASTTTGFEGAQHF. The CDR3 nucleotides read TGTGCCAGTACTACGACAGGGTTTGAGGGGGCCCAGCATTTT.

This chain joins TRBV2 and TRBJ1-1, with D hard to call. Trimming took 7 bases from V and 1 from J, leaving 4 bases between them. CDR3 length: 11 amino acids. The germline gives CDR1 SNHLY, CDR2 FYNNEI. CDR3 nucleotides: TGTGCCAGCACAGAGAACACTGAAGCTTTCTTT. Translating it yields CASTENTEAFF.

The chain couples TRBV5-1 to TRBJ2-5; 13 positions agree with TRBD2. Germline assignment: CDR1 SGHRS and CDR2 YFSETQ. V lost 3 bases and J lost 0; bases outside the gene matches: 8. There are 18 residues in the CDR3. CDR3 amino acids: CASSSGLAGAPYQETQYF. CDR3 DNA: TGCGCCAGCAGCTCAGGACTAGCGGGGGCCCCGTACCAAGAGACCCAGTACTTC.